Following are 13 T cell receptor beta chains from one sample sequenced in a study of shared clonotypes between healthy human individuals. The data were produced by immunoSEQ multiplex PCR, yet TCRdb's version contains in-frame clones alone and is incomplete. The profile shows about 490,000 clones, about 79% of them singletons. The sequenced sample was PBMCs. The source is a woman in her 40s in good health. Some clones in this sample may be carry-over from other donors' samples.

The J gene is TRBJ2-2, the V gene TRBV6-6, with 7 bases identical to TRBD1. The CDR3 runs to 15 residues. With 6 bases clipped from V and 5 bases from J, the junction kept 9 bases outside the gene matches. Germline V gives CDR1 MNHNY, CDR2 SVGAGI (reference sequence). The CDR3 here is CASRPGQALTGELFF. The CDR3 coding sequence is TGTGCCAGCAGACCCGGACAGGCCCTTACCGGGGAGCTGTTTTTT.

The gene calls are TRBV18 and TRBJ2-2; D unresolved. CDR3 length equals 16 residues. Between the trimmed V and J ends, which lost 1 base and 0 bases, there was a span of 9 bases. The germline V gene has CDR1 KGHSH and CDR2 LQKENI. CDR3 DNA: TGTGCCAGCTCACCACTATCAGGTGCGAACACCGGGGAGCTGTTTTTT. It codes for CASSPLSGANTGELFF.

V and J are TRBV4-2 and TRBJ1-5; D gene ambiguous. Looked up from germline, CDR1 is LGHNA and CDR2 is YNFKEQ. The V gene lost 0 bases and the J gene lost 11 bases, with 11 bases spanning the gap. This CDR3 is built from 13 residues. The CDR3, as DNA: TGTGCCAGCAGCCAAGATATGGGTATGGCCCAGCATTTT. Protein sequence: CASSQDMGMAQHF.

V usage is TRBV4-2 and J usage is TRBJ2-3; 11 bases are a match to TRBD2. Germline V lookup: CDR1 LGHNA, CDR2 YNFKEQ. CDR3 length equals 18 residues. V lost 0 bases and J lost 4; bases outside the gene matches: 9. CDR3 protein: CASSQDLILAGVPDTQYF. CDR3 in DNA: TGTGCCAGCAGCCAAGATTTGATACTAGCGGGAGTCCCAGATACGCAGTATTTT.

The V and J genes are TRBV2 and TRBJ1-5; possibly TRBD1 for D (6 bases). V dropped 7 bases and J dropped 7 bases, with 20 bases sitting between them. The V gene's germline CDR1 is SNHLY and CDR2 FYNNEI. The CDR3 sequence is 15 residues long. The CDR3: CASNPPGAGIQPQHF. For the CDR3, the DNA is TGTGCCAGCAACCCTCCAGGGGCAGGGATCCAGCCCCAGCATTTT.

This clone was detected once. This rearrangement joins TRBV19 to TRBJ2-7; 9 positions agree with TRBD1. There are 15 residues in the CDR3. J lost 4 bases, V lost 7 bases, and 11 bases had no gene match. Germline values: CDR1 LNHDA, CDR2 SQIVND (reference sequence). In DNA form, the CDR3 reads TGTGCCAGTAAGCCCCGGGACAGGGTTTGGTACGAGCAGTACTTC. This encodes CASKPRDRVWYEQYF.

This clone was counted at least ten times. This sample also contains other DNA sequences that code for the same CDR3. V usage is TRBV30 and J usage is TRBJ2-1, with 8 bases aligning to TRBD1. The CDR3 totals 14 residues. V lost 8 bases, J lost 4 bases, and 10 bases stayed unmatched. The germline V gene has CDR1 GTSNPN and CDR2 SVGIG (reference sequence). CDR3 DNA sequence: TGTGCCGGCTTACGACAGGGGTCTTACAATGAGCAGTTCTTC. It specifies CAGLRQGSYNEQFF.

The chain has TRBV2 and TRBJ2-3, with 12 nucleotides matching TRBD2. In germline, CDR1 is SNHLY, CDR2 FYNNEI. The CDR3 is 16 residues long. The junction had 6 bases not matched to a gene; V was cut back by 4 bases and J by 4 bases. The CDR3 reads CASSVLAGGGADTQYF. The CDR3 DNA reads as TGTGCCAGCAGTGTGCTAGCGGGAGGGGGCGCAGATACGCAGTATTTT.

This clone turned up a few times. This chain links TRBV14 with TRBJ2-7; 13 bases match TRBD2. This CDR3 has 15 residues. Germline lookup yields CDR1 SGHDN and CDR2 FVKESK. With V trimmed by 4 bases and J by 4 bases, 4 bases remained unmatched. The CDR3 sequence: CASSLGLAGWYEQYF. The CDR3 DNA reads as TGTGCCAGCAGCCTGGGACTAGCGGGATGGTACGAGCAGTACTTC.

The CDR3 bases are TGTGCCTGGAGTGGGGTGGGAGGGCCCTACGAGCAGTACTTC. Translation gives CAWSGVGGPYEQYF. V and J are TRBV30 and TRBJ2-7; 7 bases match TRBD2. Trimming at V came to 1 base and at J to 2 bases, leaving 5 bases not matched to a gene. The CDR3 is 14 amino acids. Germline CDR1 is GTSNPN and CDR2 is SVGIG (reference sequence).

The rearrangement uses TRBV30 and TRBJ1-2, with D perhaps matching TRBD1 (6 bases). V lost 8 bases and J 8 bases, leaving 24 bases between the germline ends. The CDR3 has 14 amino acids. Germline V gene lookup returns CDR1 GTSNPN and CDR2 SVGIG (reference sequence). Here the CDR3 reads CASDAKGQPRGYTF. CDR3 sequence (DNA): TGTGCCAGCGACGCAAAAGGACAGCCTAGGGGCTACACCTTC.

The CDR3 here is CASSGSGAGAGELFF. DNA for the CDR3: TGTGCCAGCAGCGGAAGCGGGGCGGGGGCCGGGGAGCTGTTTTTT. The chain links TRBV7-8 to TRBJ2-2; 7 bases map to TRBD2. The V gene end was trimmed by 5 bases and the J gene end by 6 bases; junction bases not matched to a gene: 9. CDR1 SGHVS and CDR2 FQNEAQ come from the germline V gene. The CDR3 totals 15 residues.

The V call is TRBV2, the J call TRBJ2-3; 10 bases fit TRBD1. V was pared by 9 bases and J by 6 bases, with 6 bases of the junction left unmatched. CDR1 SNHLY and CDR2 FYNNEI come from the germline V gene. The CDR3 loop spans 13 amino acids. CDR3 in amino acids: CARGGQGGDTQYF. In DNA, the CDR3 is TGTGCCAGGGGCGGACAGGGGGGTGATACGCAGTATTTT.